A selection of T cell receptor beta chains follows, all from one sample in a study of shared clonotypes between healthy human individuals. The repertoire was sequenced with immunoSEQ multiplex PCR; TCRdb's copy has only in-frame clones and lacks some. Among hundreds of thousands of clones, 95% to 98% were seen once, and the ten largest hold more than 0.3%. Sequenced sample: naive CD8+ T cells sorted from blood. The receptor source for this set is a man aged 25-45 years in good health. CDR3s include the opening cysteine and the closing phenylalanine or tryptophan. A D gene is named only where the DNA matches it firmly. Only part of the rows carry a size: once, few, many, or a class if the clone is expanded.

>.|TRBV14|TRBD1|TRBJ2-5
TGTGCCAGCAGCCAAGGGACAGGGTTGGAGACCCAGTACTTC
CASSQGTGLETQYF
>.|TRBV7-9|.|TRBJ2-3
TGTGCCAGCAGCCTCGGACCAAACACAGATACGCAGTATTTT
CASSLGPNTDTQYF
>.|TRBV27|.|TRBJ2-1
TGTGCCAGCAGTCCCGGGACCCTAGGCAATGAGCAGTTCTTC
CASSPGTLGNEQFF
>.|TRBV14|.|TRBJ2-3
TGTGCCAGCAGCCAGGCGATGGGCCGAAGCACAGATACGCAGTATTTT
CASSQAMGRSTDTQYF
>once|TRBV5-5|.|TRBJ1-5
TGTGCCAGCAGCTTGCTCGGGACCCTCAATCAGCCCCAGCATTTT
CASSLLGTLNQPQHF
>.|TRBV2|TRBD2|TRBJ2-3
TGTGCCAGCTCCGGGGGCGGGAGGGCCTTGGATACGCAGTATTTT
CASSGGGRALDTQYF
>once|TRBV5-6|TRBD1|TRBJ1-4
TGTGCCAGCAGTTCCGGGACAGGGCTCGAAAAACTGTTTTTT
CASSSGTGLEKLFF
>.|TRBV9|.|TRBJ2-1
TGTGCCAGCAGCGTAGAAGGCCAATTTAACAATGAGCAGTTCTTC
CASSVEGQFNNEQFF
>.|TRBV7-8|TRBD1|TRBJ2-3
TGTGCCAGCAGCGAGCCCCTCCGGGACAGCCACACAGATACGCAGTATTTT
CASSEPLRDSHTDTQYF
>.|TRBV10-1|.|TRBJ2-7
TGCGCCAGCAGTGTGACAGTCGGAGACGAGCAGTACTTC
CASSVTVGDEQYF
>.|TRBV9|.|TRBJ2-7
TGTGCCAGCAGCGTAGGGGGTGAGAGCTACGAGCAGTACTTC
CASSVGGESYEQYF
>.|TRBV14|TRBD2|TRBJ2-7
TGTGCCAGCAGCCAAGATGTCCTAGCGGGAGAAGTTAAGTACGAGCAGTACTTC
CASSQDVLAGEVKYEQYF
>once|TRBV9|.|TRBJ1-2
TGTGCCAGCAGCGTTCTCCCTCCCGATGGCTACACCTTC
CASSVLPPDGYTF
>.|TRBV28|.|TRBJ2-5
TGTGCCAGCAGTTCTAAGCGACTGTTAAAAGAGACCCAGTACTTC
CASSSKRLLKETQYF
>.|TRBV25-1|.|TRBJ2-7
TGTGCCAGCAGTGGGGACGGCTACGAGCAGTACTTC
CASSGDGYEQYF
>.|TRBV27|.|TRBJ2-1
TGTGCCAGCAGCCTGCTGACAGCGAACAATGAGCAGTTCTTC
CASSLLTANNEQFF
>.|TRBV23-1|.|TRBJ2-7
TGCGCCAGCAGCCAAAAAGTGGACAGCTCCTACGAGCAGTACTTC
CASSQKVDSSYEQYF
>.|TRBV6-1|.|TRBJ2-7
TGTGCCAGCTCGCCGATCAATCTAGCAGCTTACGAGCAGTACTTC
CASSPINLAAYEQYF
>.|TRBV29-1|TRBD1|TRBJ2-7
TGCAGCGTTGTTTTAGTGGCAGGGGGCCCTTACGAGCAGTACTTC
CSVVLVAGGPYEQYF
>.|TRBV4-1|.|TRBJ1-1
TGCGCCAGCAGCCAAGTCGGAGGAACCACTGAAGCTTTCTTT
CASSQVGGTTEAFF
>.|TRBV27|.|TRBJ1-2
TGTGCCAGCAGTTCGCCCGGTCCGGGAGGCTACACCTTC
CASSSPGPGGYTF
>.|TRBV29-1|.|TRBJ1-2
TGCAGCGTTCCGGACAGCCATATACAACCCTATGGCTACACCTTC
CSVPDSHIQPYGYTF
>.|TRBV5-1|.|TRBJ2-1
TGCGCCAGCACACCCCGCGTTGGCAATGAGCAGTTCTTC
CASTPRVGNEQFF